This T cell receptor (beta chain) came from a study of T cell repertoires in cytomegalovirus infection (dated by TCRdb to about 2019). Concerning the study at large: The peptide stimulations were aimed at well-studied HLA-B-restricted epitopes as well as recently identified HLA-C-restricted CMV epitopes, whose presentation resists viral immunomodulation. Because public TCR beta signatures pointed to carriage of CMV infection together with the matching HLA type, the HLA type of each donor mattered for the analysis. On the study overall, not on this receptor specifically: The ex vivo response was dominated by HLA-C-restricted CMV-specific TCR beta clonotypes, which also provided the single most frequent clonotype in two of eight donors. In both this cohort and an independent roughly 330-donor cohort, the cumulative frequency of public TCR beta family members distinguished carriers of CMV infection plus the relevant HLA type.

This clonotype was counted a few times. There is no known antigen for this receptor. Per-base quality was not reported, and no clone a single base away is much larger than it. TCRdb shows the sequencer as Illumina HiSeq 1500. Using fastp trimming at Q25 and MiXCR clonotype assembly, TCRdb reanalyzed the public sequencing data and kept in-frame beta chains. Each CDR3 protein gets just one entry, which takes the most common genes and DNA from the rows behind it. This sample holds around 710,000 distinct CDR3 sequences; 29% were observed only once. Roughly 13% of the sample lies in the top ten. Including the terminal cysteine and phenylalanine, the CDR3 comprises 13 residues. Only the CDR3 DNA is retained, 39 bases long and in frame from the first base. V drops 3 bases and J drops 1 base, leaving 5 bases in between. Reading the germline V gene gives CDR1 KGHDR and CDR2 SFDVKD. The sample's treatment or condition label is to be understood as: in vitro stimulation with specific CMV peptide epitopes to enrich CMV-specific T cells.

The input for sequencing was cultured CD8+ T cells from PBMCs, taken from culture after CMV antigen stimulation. The TCR comes from a human donor in good health (CMV status not recorded). Some clones in this sample may be carry-over from other donors' samples. The V and J genes are TRBV24-1 and TRBJ1-1; no D segment can be confidently identified. The CDR3 has the sequence CATSDRWNTEAFF. The nucleotide sequence reads TGTGCCACCAGTGATCGGTGGAACACTGAAGCTTTCTTT.